The text below deals with one T cell receptor (beta chain). As handled by the study authors: The assay estimated nucleated cells by amplifying reference gene primers. TCRdb's copy holds only in-frame clones and misses some; the assay was immunoSEQ multiplex PCR. Clone size and the V and J calls come from that table; the DNA yielded D and trimming. The sample yields under 200,000 clones, approximately 86% seen once. This CDR3 spans 15 amino acids. Trimming removed 1 base from V and 2 bases from J, with 8 bases in between. The V gene's germline CDR1 is KGHSH and CDR2 LQKENI. The data derive from a study of blood T cell repertoires in COVID-19. About the study: COVID-19 samples, acute and convalescent, were from the United States, Italy and Spain. Nucleic acid was either cDNA or gDNA, and it came from T cells, B-cell-depleted T cells, or PBMCs.

The specimen was peripheral blood. This sequence joins TRBV18 and TRBJ2-2; D might be TRBD1 (5 bases). This sequence originates from a man aged 45-60 years with active or convalescent COVID-19. CDR3 nucleotides: TGTGCCAGCTCACCACAGACAGCTAACACCGGGGAGCTGTTTTTT. Translating it yields CASSPQTANTGELFF.